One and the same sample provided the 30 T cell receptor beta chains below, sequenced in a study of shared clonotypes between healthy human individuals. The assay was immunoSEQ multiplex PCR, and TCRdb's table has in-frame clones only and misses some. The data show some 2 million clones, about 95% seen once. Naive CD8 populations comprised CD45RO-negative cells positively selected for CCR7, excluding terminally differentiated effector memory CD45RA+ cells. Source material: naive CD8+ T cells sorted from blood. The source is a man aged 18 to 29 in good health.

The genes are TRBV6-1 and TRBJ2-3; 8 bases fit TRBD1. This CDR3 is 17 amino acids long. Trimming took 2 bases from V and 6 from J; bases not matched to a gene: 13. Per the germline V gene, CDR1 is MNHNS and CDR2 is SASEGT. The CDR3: CASSESEFRQGYDTQYF. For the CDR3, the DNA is TGTGCCAGCAGTGAATCCGAATTCAGACAGGGGTACGATACGCAGTATTTT.

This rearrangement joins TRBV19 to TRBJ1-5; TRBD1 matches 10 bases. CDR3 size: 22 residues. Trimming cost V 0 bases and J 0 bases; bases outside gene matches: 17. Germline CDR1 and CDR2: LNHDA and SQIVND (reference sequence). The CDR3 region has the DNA TGTGCCAGTAGTATAGATTGGGACGGACAGGGGGTCCTCAGCTCTAGCAATCAGCCCCAGCATTTT. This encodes CASSIDWDGQGVLSSSNQPQHF.

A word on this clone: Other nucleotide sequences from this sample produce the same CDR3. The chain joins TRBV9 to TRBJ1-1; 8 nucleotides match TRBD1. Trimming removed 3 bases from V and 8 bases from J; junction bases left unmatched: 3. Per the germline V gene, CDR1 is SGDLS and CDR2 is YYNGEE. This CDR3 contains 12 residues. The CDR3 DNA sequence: TGTGCCAGCAGCGCAGGGACAGGCGAAGCTTTCTTT. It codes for CASSAGTGEAFF. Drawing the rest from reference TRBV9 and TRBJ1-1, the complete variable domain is DSGVTQTPKHLITATGQRVTLRCSPRSGDLSVYWYQQSLDQGLQFLIQYYNGEERAKGNILERFSAQQFPDLHSELNLSSLELGDSALYFCASSAGTGEAFFGQGTRLTVV.

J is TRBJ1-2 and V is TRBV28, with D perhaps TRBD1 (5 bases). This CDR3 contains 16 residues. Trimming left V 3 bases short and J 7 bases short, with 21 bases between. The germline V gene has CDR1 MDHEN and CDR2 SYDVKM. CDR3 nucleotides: TGTGCCAGCAGTTTTACCCCCCCGAGCAGGGAGGGTGGCTACACCTTC. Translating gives CASSFTPPSREGGYTF.

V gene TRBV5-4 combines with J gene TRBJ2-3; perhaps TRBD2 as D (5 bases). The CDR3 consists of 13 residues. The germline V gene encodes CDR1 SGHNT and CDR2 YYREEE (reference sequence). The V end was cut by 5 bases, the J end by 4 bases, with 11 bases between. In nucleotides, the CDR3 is TGTGCCAGCAGGGAGGAAGCCTCAGATACGCAGTATTTT. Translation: CASREEASDTQYF.

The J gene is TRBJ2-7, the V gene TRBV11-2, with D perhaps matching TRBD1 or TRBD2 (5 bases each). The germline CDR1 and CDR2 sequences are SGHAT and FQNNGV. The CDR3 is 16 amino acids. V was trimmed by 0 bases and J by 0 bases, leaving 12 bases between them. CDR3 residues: CASSLEAGTVSYEQYF. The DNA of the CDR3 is TGTGCCAGCAGCTTAGAGGCCGGGACGGTCTCCTACGAGCAGTACTTC.

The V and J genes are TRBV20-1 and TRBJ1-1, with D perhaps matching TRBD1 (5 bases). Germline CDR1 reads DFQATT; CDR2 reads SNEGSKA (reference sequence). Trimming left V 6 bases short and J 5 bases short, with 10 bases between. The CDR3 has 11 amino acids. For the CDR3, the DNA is TGCAGTGCCCAGGGTTTGACTGAAGCTTTCTTT. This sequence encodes CSAQGLTEAFF.

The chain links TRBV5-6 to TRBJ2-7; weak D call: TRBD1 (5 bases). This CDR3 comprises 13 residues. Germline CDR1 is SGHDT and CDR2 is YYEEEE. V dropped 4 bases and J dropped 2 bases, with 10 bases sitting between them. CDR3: CASSVGLTYEQYF. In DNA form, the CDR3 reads TGTGCCAGCAGCGTGGGGCTCACCTACGAGCAGTACTTC. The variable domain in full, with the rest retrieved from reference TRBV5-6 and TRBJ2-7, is DAGVTQSPTHLIKTRGQQVTLRCSPKSGHDTVSWYQQALGQGPQFIFQYYEEEERQRGNFPDRFSGHQFPNYSSELNVNALLLGDSALYLCASSVGLTYEQYFGPGTRLTVT.

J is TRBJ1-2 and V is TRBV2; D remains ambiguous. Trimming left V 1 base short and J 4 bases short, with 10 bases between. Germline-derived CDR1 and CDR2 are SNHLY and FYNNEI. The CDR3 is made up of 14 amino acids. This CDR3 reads CASSEVDRAYGYTF. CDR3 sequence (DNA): TGTGCCAGCAGTGAAGTCGACCGGGCCTATGGCTACACCTTC.

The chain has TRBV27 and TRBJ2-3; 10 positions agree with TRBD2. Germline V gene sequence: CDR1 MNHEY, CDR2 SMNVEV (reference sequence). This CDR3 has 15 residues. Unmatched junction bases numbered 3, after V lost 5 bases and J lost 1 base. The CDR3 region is CASSTSGERTDTQYF. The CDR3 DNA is TGTGCCAGCAGTACTAGCGGGGAGCGCACAGATACGCAGTATTTT.

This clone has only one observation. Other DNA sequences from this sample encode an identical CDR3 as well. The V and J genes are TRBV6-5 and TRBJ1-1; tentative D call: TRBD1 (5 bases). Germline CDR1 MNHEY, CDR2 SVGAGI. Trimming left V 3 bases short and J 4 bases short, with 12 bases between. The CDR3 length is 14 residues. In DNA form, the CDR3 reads TGTGCCAGCAGTTATGCGGAGGGGACCACTGAAGCTTTCTTT. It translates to CASSYAEGTTEAFF.

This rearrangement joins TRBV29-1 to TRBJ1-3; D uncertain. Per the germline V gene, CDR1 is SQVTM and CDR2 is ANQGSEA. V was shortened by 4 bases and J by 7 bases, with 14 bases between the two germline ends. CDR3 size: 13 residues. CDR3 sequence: CSVGEALGNTIYF. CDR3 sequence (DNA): TGCAGCGTTGGTGAAGCTCTGGGTAACACCATATATTTT.

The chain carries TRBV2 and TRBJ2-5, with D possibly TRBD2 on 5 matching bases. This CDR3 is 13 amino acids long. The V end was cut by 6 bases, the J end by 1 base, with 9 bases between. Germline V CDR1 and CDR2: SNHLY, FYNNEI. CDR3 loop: CASRGVSQETQYF. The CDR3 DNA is TGTGCCAGCAGGGGAGTAAGCCAAGAGACCCAGTACTTC. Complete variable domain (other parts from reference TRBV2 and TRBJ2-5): EPEVTQTPSHQVTQMGQEVILRCVPISNHLYFYWYRQILGQKVEFLVSFYNNEISEKSEIFDDQFSVERPDGSNFTLKIRSTKLEDSAMYFCASRGVSQETQYFGPGTRLLVL.

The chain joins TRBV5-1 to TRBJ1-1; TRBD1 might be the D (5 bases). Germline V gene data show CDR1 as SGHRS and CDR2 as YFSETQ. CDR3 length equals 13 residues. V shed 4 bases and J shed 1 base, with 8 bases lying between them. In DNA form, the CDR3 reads TGCGCCAGCAGCACCCAGGGGAACACTGAAGCTTTCTTT. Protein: CASSTQGNTEAFF.

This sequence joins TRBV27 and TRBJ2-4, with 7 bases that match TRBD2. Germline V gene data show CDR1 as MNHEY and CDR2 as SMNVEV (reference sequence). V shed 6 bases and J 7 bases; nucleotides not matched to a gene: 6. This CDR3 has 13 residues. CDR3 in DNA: TGTGCCAGCAGCGGGGGACTATTGAACATTCAGTACTTC. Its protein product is CASSGGLLNIQYF.

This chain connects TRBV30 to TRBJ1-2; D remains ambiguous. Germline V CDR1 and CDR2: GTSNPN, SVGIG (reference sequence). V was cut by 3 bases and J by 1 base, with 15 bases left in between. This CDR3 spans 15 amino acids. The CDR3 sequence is CAWRARAEFNYGYTF. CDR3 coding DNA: TGTGCCTGGAGGGCCCGGGCAGAGTTTAACTATGGCTACACCTTC.

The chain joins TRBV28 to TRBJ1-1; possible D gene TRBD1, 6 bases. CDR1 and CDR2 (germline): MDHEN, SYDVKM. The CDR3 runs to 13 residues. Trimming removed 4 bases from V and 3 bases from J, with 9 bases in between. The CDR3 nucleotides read TGTGCCAGCAGTTCGGCAGGGGACACTGAAGCTTTCTTT. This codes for CASSSAGDTEAFF.

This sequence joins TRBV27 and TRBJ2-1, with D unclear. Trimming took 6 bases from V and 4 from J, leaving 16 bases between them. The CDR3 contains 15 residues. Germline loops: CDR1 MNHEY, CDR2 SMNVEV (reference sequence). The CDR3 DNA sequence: TGTGCCAGCAGGCCGCTCTCTAAAGGGTACAATGAGCAGTTCTTC. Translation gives CASRPLSKGYNEQFF.

The CDR3 spells CASSDSGQTSTPLYEQYF. CDR3 bases: TGTGCCAGCAGTGATTCTGGACAGACCTCCACCCCCCTTTACGAGCAGTACTTC. This sequence joins TRBV6-1 and TRBJ2-7, with a weak D call TRBD1 (6 bases). The germline V gene encodes CDR1 MNHNS and CDR2 SASEGT. Trimming removed 3 bases from V and 4 bases from J, with 25 bases in between. CDR3 size: 18 residues.

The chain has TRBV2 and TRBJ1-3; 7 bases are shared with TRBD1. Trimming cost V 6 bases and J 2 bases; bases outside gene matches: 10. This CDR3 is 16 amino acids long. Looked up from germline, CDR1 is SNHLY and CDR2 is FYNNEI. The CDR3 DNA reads TGTGCCAGCAGCGGGGGACAGCTCCTCCCTGGAAACACCATATATTTT. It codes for CASSGGQLLPGNTIYF.

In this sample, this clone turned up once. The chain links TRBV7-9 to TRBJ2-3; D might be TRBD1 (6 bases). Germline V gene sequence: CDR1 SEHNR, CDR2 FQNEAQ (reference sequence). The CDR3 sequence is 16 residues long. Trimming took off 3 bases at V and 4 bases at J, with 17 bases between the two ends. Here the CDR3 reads CASSFGPIEGADTQYF. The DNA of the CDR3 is TGTGCCAGCAGCTTTGGCCCCATTGAGGGGGCAGATACGCAGTATTTT.

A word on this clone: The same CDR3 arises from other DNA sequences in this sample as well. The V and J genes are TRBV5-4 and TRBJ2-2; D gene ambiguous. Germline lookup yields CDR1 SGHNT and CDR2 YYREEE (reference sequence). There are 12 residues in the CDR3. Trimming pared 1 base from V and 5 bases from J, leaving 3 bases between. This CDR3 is CASSLTTGELFF. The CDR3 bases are TGTGCCAGCAGCTTGACGACCGGGGAGCTGTTTTTT.

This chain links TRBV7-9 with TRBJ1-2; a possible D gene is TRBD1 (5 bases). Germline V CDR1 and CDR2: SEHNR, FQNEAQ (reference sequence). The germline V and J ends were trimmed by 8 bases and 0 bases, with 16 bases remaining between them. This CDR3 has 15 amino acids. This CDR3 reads CASSSPGAPNYGYTF. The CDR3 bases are TGTGCCAGCTCCTCGCCCGGGGCGCCTAACTATGGCTACACCTTC.

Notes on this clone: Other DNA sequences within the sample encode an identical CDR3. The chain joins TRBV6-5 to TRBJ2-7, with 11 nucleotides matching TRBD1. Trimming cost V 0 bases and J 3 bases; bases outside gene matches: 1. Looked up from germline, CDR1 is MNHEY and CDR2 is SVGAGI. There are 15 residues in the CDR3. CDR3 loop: CASSYSGTGGYEQYF. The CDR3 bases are TGTGCCAGCAGTTACTCGGGGACAGGGGGCTACGAGCAGTACTTC.

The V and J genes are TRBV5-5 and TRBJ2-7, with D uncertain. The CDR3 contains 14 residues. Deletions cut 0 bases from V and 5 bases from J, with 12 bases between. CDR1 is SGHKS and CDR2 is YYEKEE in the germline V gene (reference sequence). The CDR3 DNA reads TGTGCCAGCAGCTTGGTTGCTGGTCGCCACGAGCAGTACTTC. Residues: CASSLVAGRHEQYF.

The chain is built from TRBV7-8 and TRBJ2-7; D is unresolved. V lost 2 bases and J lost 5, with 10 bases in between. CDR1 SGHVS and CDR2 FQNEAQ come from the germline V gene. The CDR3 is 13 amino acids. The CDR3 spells CASSLRRLDEQYF. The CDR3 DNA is TGTGCCAGCAGCTTAAGGCGTTTGGACGAGCAGTACTTC.

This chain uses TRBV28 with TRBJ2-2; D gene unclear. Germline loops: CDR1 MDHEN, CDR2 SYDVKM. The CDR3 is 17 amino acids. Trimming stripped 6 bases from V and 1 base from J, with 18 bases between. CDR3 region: CASSPLGALENTGELFF. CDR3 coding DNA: TGTGCCAGCAGCCCCCTAGGAGCTCTTGAGAACACCGGGGAGCTGTTTTTT.

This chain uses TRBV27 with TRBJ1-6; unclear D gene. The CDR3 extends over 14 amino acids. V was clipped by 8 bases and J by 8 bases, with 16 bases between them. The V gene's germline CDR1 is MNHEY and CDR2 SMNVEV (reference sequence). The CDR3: CASSSGAFYSPLHF. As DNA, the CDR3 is TGTGCCAGCTCCAGCGGAGCATTTTATTCACCCCTCCACTTT.

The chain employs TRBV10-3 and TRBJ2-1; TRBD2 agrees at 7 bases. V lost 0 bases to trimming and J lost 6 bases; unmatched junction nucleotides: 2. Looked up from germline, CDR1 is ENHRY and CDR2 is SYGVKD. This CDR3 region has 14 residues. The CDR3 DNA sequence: TGTGCCATCAGTGAGTCGGGCGGGAGCAATGAGCAGTTCTTC. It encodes CAISESGGSNEQFF.

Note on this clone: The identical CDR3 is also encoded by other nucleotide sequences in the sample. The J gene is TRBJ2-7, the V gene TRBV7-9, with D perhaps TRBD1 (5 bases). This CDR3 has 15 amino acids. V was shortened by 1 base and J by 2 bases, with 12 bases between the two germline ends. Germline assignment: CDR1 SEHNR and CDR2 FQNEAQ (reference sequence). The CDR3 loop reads CASSLVGQGPYEQYF. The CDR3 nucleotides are TGTGCCAGCAGCTTAGTTGGGCAGGGTCCCTACGAGCAGTACTTC.